The clone carrying this T cell receptor beta chain has more than one count but fewer than ten. These data belong to a study of shared clonotypes between healthy human individuals. The CDR3 has 15 amino acids. Per germline, CDR1 SGHNT and CDR2 YYREEE (reference sequence). V shed 2 bases and J 2 bases; nucleotides not matched to a gene: 4. Method: immunoSEQ multiplex PCR; TCRdb's copy keeps in-frame clones and lacks some. The sample has hundreds of thousands of clones; roughly 70% are singletons. Donation came from healthy HIV-negative adults that had no recent acute infections or vaccinations. The sample was memory CD4+ T cells sorted from blood. Subset reported: CD45RA-negative fraction. The chain has TRBV5-4 and TRBJ2-5; 9 bases map to TRBD1. The clonotype was recovered from a woman younger than 45 in good health. CDR3 residues: CASSFDRGGQETQYF. CDR3 sequence (DNA): TGTGCCAGCAGCTTTGACAGGGGGGGACAAGAGACCCAGTACTTC.